Below are 10 T cell receptor beta chains sequenced from a single sample in a study of blood T cell repertoires in COVID-19. Here immunoSEQ multiplex PCR was the method, and the copy in TCRdb shows in-frame clones only, minus some. There are about 200,000 clones in the sample; approximately 85% occur only once, and less than 9.5% lies in the top ten. The sequenced sample consisted of peripheral blood. Receptors were obtained from a woman of 80 years or more with COVID-19, enrolled during active disease.

The V gene is TRBV7-3, the J gene TRBJ2-1; weak D call: TRBD1 (5 bases). The germline V gene encodes CDR1 SGHTA and CDR2 FQGTGA. The V and J ends lost 3 bases and 9 bases respectively, with 12 bases between them. This CDR3 region has 13 residues. The CDR3, as DNA: TGTGCCAGCAGCTTCGGCAGGGTGGGTGAGCAGTTCTTC. Its protein product is CASSFGRVGEQFF.

The V and J genes are TRBV12-3 or TRBV12-4 and TRBJ1-1; D is perhaps TRBD1 (6 bases). The CDR3 is 13 residues long. V lost 7 bases and J 4 bases, leaving 13 bases between the germline ends. The CDR3 spells CASTLSGATEAFF. The CDR3, as DNA: TGTGCCAGCACCTTGTCAGGGGCCACTGAAGCTTTCTTT.

This clone occurred a few times. This chain uses TRBV12-3 or TRBV12-4 with TRBJ1-2, with D perhaps TRBD1 (5 bases). The CDR3 sequence is 13 residues long. V dropped 3 bases and J dropped 8 bases, with 13 bases sitting between them. The CDR3 DNA follows: TGTGCCAGCAGTTTTCGGGGGTCACAAGGCTACACCTTC. Translating it yields CASSFRGSQGYTF.

The chain recombines TRBV5-1 with TRBJ2-1; TRBD2 matches at 8 bases. The V and J ends lost 4 bases and 6 bases, in that order; junction bases with no gene match: 9. This CDR3 spans 15 amino acids. Germline lookup yields CDR1 SGHRS and CDR2 YFSETQ. The CDR3, as DNA: TGCGCCAGCAGCCCTCTGGGACTAGAGATCAATGAGCAGTTCTTC. The encoded protein is CASSPLGLEINEQFF.

This chain joins TRBV18 and TRBJ1-2; D not resolved. The CDR3 consists of 12 residues. V was clipped by 8 bases and J by 8 bases, with 15 bases between them. The germline CDR1 and CDR2 sequences are KGHSH and LQKENI. The CDR3 DNA follows: TGTGCCAGCCGTCCCGAGGGCAGCGGCTACACCTTC. Encoded protein: CASRPEGSGYTF.

CDR3 coding DNA: TGTGCCAGCAGCCCCCAGGGAATGGGGACAGATACGCAGTATTTT. It specifies CASSPQGMGTDTQYF. V is TRBV7-3 and J is TRBJ2-3, with D possibly being TRBD1 (5 bases). Germline CDR1 reads SGHTA; CDR2 reads FQGTGA. This CDR3 has 15 amino acids. The V end was cut by 5 bases, the J end by 3 bases, with 15 bases between.

V gene TRBV24-1 combines with J gene TRBJ2-1; D ambiguous. CDR1 KGHDR and CDR2 SFDVKD come from the germline V gene. V was trimmed by 4 bases and J by 0 bases, leaving 15 bases between them. CDR3 length: 17 amino acids. CDR3 nucleotide sequence: TGTGCCACCAGTGACCGAGCCTTTCCAAGCTCCTACAATGAGCAGTTCTTC. Amino acids: CATSDRAFPSSYNEQFF.

This clone has just a few counts. The CDR3 sequence is CASSPGLAGGGRDTQYF. CDR3 bases: TGTGCCAGCAGCCCGGGACTAGCGGGAGGGGGCAGAGATACGCAGTATTTT. The chain carries TRBV7-2 and TRBJ2-3, with 16 nucleotides matching TRBD2. This CDR3 region has 17 residues. CDR1 and CDR2 (germline): SGHTA, FQGNSA. Trimming took 5 bases from V and 5 from J; bases not matched to a gene: 7.

V gene TRBV7-2 combines with J gene TRBJ2-5; 7 bases fit TRBD1. Germline CDR1 reads SGHTA; CDR2 reads FQGNSA. The trim removed 2 bases at V and 4 bases at J, leaving 7 bases unmatched. CDR3 size: 15 residues. CDR3 coding DNA: TGTGCCAGCAGCTTAAGGGGGCGCGCCCGAGAGACCCAGTACTTC. Translating gives CASSLRGRARETQYF. The full variable domain, completed using reference TRBV7-2 and TRBJ2-5, is GAGVSQSPSNKVTEKGKDVELRCDPISGHTALYWYRQSLGQGLEFLIYFQGNSAPDKSGLPSDRFSAERTGGSVSTLTIQRTQQEDSAVYLCASSLRGRARETQYFGPGTRLLVL.

The V and J genes are TRBV7-2 and TRBJ1-2, with TRBD1 identical over 8 bases. In germline, CDR1 is SGHTA, CDR2 FQGNSA. This CDR3 contains 14 residues. The V and J ends lost 4 bases and 4 bases, in that order; junction bases with no gene match: 5. The CDR3 DNA reads TGTGCCAGCAGCTACGACAGGGGCCCCTATGGCTACACCTTC. Translating it yields CASSYDRGPYGYTF.